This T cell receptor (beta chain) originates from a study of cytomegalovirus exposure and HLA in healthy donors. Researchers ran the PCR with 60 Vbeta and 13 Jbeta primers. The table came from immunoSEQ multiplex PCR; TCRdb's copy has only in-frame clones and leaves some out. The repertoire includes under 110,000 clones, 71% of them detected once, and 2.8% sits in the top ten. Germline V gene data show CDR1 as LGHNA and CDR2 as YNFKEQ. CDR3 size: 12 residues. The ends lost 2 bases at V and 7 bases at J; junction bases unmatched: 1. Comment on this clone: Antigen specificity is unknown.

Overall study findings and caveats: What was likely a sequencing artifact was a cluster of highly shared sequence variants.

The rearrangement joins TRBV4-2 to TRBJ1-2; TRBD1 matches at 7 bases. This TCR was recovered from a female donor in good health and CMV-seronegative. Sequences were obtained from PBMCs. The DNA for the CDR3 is TGTGCCAGCAGCCAAAACAGGGGTGGCTACACCTTC. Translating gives CASSQNRGGYTF.